This TCR beta chain was captured by sequencing in a study of regulatory T cells in long-lasting Graves disease. Arm-PCR with iRepertoire HTBI primers amplified the CDR3 regions for these TCR beta libraries. TCRdb re-analysed the multiplex PCR reads in MiXCR, keeping a single row per CDR3 protein. The sample includes 400,000 to 450,000 distinct CDR3 sequences, around 22% of them seen just once. Time point denoted: persistent/refractory GD, antithyroid drugs over 5 years with positive TRAb. PBMC-extracted RNA yielded the TCR library. Concerning this clonotype: Its antigen is unknown.

Germline CDR1 and CDR2: LGHDT and YNNKEL (reference sequence). This CDR3 contains 16 residues. Trimming stripped 2 bases from V and 3 bases from J, with 13 bases between. Whole-study results and caveats: Persistent Graves' cases showed lower TCR diversity than newly diagnosed cases.

The sequencing here drew on peripheral blood mononuclear cells (PBMCs), taken when the disease was refractory, from a patient treated with antithyroid drugs. The source of this sequence is a female donor with Graves disease. The chain is built from TRBV3-1 and TRBJ2-2; unclear D gene. DNA of the CDR3: TGTGCCAGCAGCCAATATCGTGGGGTCTACACCGGGGAGCTGTTTTTT. Its translation is CASSQYRGVYTGELFF.